A selection of T cell receptor beta chains follows, all from one sample in a study of blood T cell repertoires in COVID-19. Sequencing used immunoSEQ multiplex PCR; TCRdb keeps in-frame clones, though not all of them. Of about 240,000 clones in the sample, roughly 87% are singletons; the top ten hold more than 6%. The sample taken for sequencing was peripheral blood. The receptors were sampled from a man in his 60s who had recovered from COVID-19. Each CDR3 is given with its conserved first and last residue. D genes are given only for firm matches. The size field is filled for only some rows; it gives once, few, many or a size class.

J: TRBJ2-2; D: TRBD1; size: .; V: TRBV6-5; DNA: TGTGCCAGCAGTTGGAGGACAGGGGGCACCGGGGAGCTGTTTTTT; CDR3: CASSWRTGGTGELFF
J: TRBJ2-4; D: .; size: .; V: TRBV7-8; DNA: TGTGCCAGCAGCTCACGGCTTCGGGGGAGCAAAAACATTCAGTACTTC; CDR3: CASSSRLRGSKNIQYF
J: TRBJ2-1; D: TRBD2; size: .; V: TRBV5-1; DNA: TGCGCCAGCAGCTTCCGCGGGGGTTACAATGAGCAGTTCTTC; CDR3: CASSFRGGYNEQFF
J: TRBJ2-7; D: .; size: .; V: TRBV7-2; DNA: TGTGCCAGCAGCTTGACCCCAGGGGTAGGCGAGCAGTACTTC; CDR3: CASSLTPGVGEQYF
J: TRBJ1-1; D: TRBD1; size: .; V: TRBV3-1/TRBV3-2; DNA: TGTGCCAGCAGCCAAGTACGTCACTCCGGGACAGGGGAGCTAAGGACTGAAGCTTTCTTT; CDR3: CASSQVRHSGTGELRTEAFF
J: TRBJ2-3; D: .; size: .; V: TRBV19; DNA: TGTGCCAGTAGAGACAGGCCCGCAGATACGCAGTATTTT; CDR3: CASRDRPADTQYF
J: TRBJ2-3; D: .; size: .; V: TRBV18; DNA: TGTGCCAGCTCACCTACAGGGACAGATACGCAGTATTTT; CDR3: CASSPTGTDTQYF
J: TRBJ1-1; D: .; size: .; V: TRBV12-3/TRBV12-4; DNA: TGTGCCGGCAGTTTAGACGTAGAGGGAGTAGCTTTCTTT; CDR3: CAGSLDVEGVAFF
J: TRBJ2-2; D: TRBD2; size: .; V: TRBV19; DNA: TGTGCCAGTAGTCCCTGGGGGGGTGGGAACACCGGGGAGCTGTTTTTT; CDR3: CASSPWGGGNTGELFF
J: TRBJ1-1; D: TRBD1; size: .; V: TRBV5-1; DNA: TGCGCCAGCAGCTGGGGTCAGACAGGGGCGAACACTGAAGCTTTCTTT; CDR3: CASSWGQTGANTEAFF
J: TRBJ2-7; D: .; size: .; V: TRBV5-5; DNA: TGTGCCAGCAGCGACCGGGACACCTACTACGAGCAGTACTTC; CDR3: CASSDRDTYYEQYF
J: TRBJ1-3; D: TRBD1; size: .; V: TRBV3-1/TRBV3-2; DNA: TGTGCCAGCAGCCAATTCGCAGGGGGGACAAACACCATATATTTT; CDR3: CASSQFAGGTNTIYF
J: TRBJ1-1; D: .; size: .; V: TRBV19; DNA: TGTGCCAGTAGTCCCGGACGAGAGGGCGCTGAAGCTTTCTTT; CDR3: CASSPGREGAEAFF
J: TRBJ1-1; D: .; size: .; V: TRBV12-3/TRBV12-4; DNA: TGTGCCAGCAAATCAAGGGGGGGGACTGAAGCTTTCTTT; CDR3: CASKSRGGTEAFF
J: TRBJ1-2; D: TRBD1; size: .; V: TRBV3-1/TRBV3-2; DNA: TGTGCCAGCAGACACTCCGGGACAGGGGCCTATGGCTACACCTTC; CDR3: CASRHSGTGAYGYTF
J: TRBJ2-3; D: .; size: .; V: TRBV10-2; DNA: TGCGCCACCAGAGACAGTCCTAGCACAGATACGCAGTATTTT; CDR3: CATRDSPSTDTQYF
J: TRBJ2-3; D: .; size: .; V: TRBV20-1; DNA: TGCAGTGCTAGTGAAAGCGGCACAGATACGCAGTATTTT; CDR3: CSASESGTDTQYF
J: TRBJ1-4; D: TRBD1; size: .; V: TRBV5-1; DNA: TGCGCCAGCAGCGTGACAGGGGGTCGTAATGAAAAACTGTTTTTT; CDR3: CASSVTGGRNEKLFF
J: TRBJ2-1; D: .; size: .; V: TRBV27; DNA: TGTGCCAGCTCACCCAGTCGGGGTTTCTACAATGAGCAGTTCTTC; CDR3: CASSPSRGFYNEQFF
J: TRBJ2-2; D: .; size: .; V: TRBV5-1; DNA: TGCGCCAGTCAACGAGGGGGGGCGAACACCGGGGAGCTGTTTTTT; CDR3: CASQRGGANTGELFF
J: TRBJ1-3; D: TRBD1; size: .; V: TRBV7-2; DNA: TGTGCCAGCAGCCAGGGACAGGCTGGAAACACCATATATTTT; CDR3: CASSQGQAGNTIYF
J: TRBJ2-2; D: TRBD2; size: .; V: TRBV18; DNA: TGTGCCAGCTCACCATTCAGCGGGGGGGCCCGGACCGGGGAGCTGTTTTTT; CDR3: CASSPFSGGARTGELFF
J: TRBJ2-7; D: .; size: .; V: TRBV29-1; DNA: TGCAGCGTTGTAATTTCGGGCGAGCAGTACTTC; CDR3: CSVVISGEQYF
J: TRBJ1-6; D: .; size: .; V: TRBV7-6; DNA: TGTGCCAGCAGCCCCGATGGGGGGGGTAATTCACCCCTCCACTTT; CDR3: CASSPDGGGNSPLHF
J: TRBJ1-6; D: TRBD1; size: .; V: TRBV12-3/TRBV12-4; DNA: TGTGCCAACAGTCTTCTTACAGGGGGTCCCCTCCACTTT; CDR3: CANSLLTGGPLHF
J: TRBJ1-1; D: .; size: .; V: TRBV6-5; DNA: TGTGCCAGCAGTTACCGCAGAAACACTGAAGCTTTCTTT; CDR3: CASSYRRNTEAFF
J: TRBJ1-1; D: .; size: .; V: TRBV19; DNA: TGTGCCACCCAGGGTAACACTGAAGCTTTCTTT; CDR3: CATQGNTEAFF
J: TRBJ1-5; D: TRBD1; size: .; V: TRBV5-1; DNA: TGCGCCAGCAGCTTGGAGGGGGCGCCCAATCAGCCCCAGCATTTT; CDR3: CASSLEGAPNQPQHF
J: TRBJ1-5; D: TRBD1; size: .; V: TRBV2; DNA: TGTGCCAGCGGGGCAGGGACAGGGAGGAGCAATCAGCCCCAGCATTTT; CDR3: CASGAGTGRSNQPQHF
J: TRBJ2-5; D: TRBD2; size: .; V: TRBV6-4; DNA: TGTGCCAGCAGTTCCCTGGCTAGCGGGGAACAAGAGACCCAGTACTTC; CDR3: CASSSLASGEQETQYF
J: TRBJ2-1; D: TRBD2; size: .; V: TRBV28; DNA: TGTGCCAGCAGAGATAGCGGGGGGTTCTACAATGAGCAGTTCTTC; CDR3: CASRDSGGFYNEQFF
J: TRBJ1-6; D: .; size: .; V: TRBV6-1; DNA: TGTGCCAGCAGTGAAATGTTCGGCAGACTAAATTCACCCCTCCACTTT; CDR3: CASSEMFGRLNSPLHF
J: TRBJ2-7; D: .; size: .; V: TRBV6-5; DNA: TGTGCCAGCAGTCGGACTGTTGCCTACGAGCAGTACTTC; CDR3: CASSRTVAYEQYF
J: TRBJ1-5; D: .; size: .; V: TRBV15; DNA: TGTGCCACCAGCAGAGGCCAGATGGGGGGGATGGATCAGCCCCAGCATTTT; CDR3: CATSRGQMGGMDQPQHF
J: TRBJ1-1; D: .; size: .; V: TRBV6-1; DNA: TGTGCCAGCAGTGAAAGGGTGCGGGGGAACACTGAAGCTTTCTTT; CDR3: CASSERVRGNTEAFF
J: TRBJ1-1; D: .; size: .; V: TRBV10-3; DNA: TGTGCCATCAGTGCTCAGGTTATTAACACTGAAGCTTTCTTT; CDR3: CAISAQVINTEAFF
J: TRBJ2-7; D: TRBD2; size: .; V: TRBV6-5; DNA: TGTGCCAGCAGCCCCCTAGCGGGGCGCTACGAGCAGTACTTC; CDR3: CASSPLAGRYEQYF
J: TRBJ1-1; D: .; size: .; V: TRBV2; DNA: TGTGCCAGCAGAGAAAGCCAGGGTTTCACTGAAGCTTTCTTT; CDR3: CASRESQGFTEAFF
J: TRBJ2-2; D: .; size: .; V: TRBV24-1; DNA: TGTGCCACCAGGCCGGGACAAGAAACCGGGGAGCTGTTTTTT; CDR3: CATRPGQETGELFF
J: TRBJ1-6; D: TRBD1; size: .; V: TRBV19; DNA: TGTGCCAGTACCCGGACAGGGACCGGGAATTCACCCCTCCACTTT; CDR3: CASTRTGTGNSPLHF
J: TRBJ2-1; D: .; size: .; V: TRBV11-3; DNA: TGTGCCAGCAGTTTCGGACTAGAGGGGGATGAGCAGTTCTTC; CDR3: CASSFGLEGDEQFF
J: TRBJ2-2; D: .; size: .; V: TRBV24-1; DNA: TGTGCCACCAGTGATCCTGCGGCAGCCGGGGAGCTGTTTTTT; CDR3: CATSDPAAAGELFF
J: TRBJ1-1; D: .; size: .; V: TRBV2; DNA: TGTGCCAGCAGTGTCCACGGAGAAAACACTGAAGCTTTCTTT; CDR3: CASSVHGENTEAFF
J: TRBJ2-1; D: .; size: .; V: TRBV20-1; DNA: TGCAGTGCTAGTCATCGATTATGGGGGCCCAATTTATTTTACAATGAGCAGTTCTTC; CDR3: CSASHRLWGPNLFYNEQFF
J: TRBJ2-1; D: TRBD2; size: .; V: TRBV11-2; DNA: TGTGCCAGCAGCCTTCGACTAGCGGGGCACAATGAGCAGTTCTTC; CDR3: CASSLRLAGHNEQFF
J: TRBJ1-5; D: TRBD1; size: once; V: TRBV5-1; DNA: TGCGCCAGCAGCTTGGGAGACAGGGCGGGGCAGCCCCAGCATTTT; CDR3: CASSLGDRAGQPQHF
J: TRBJ1-2; D: TRBD1; size: .; V: TRBV7-8; DNA: TGTGCCAGCAGCTTAGCGCAGACAGGGGCCGGCTACACCTTC; CDR3: CASSLAQTGAGYTF
J: TRBJ1-3; D: .; size: .; V: TRBV9; DNA: TGTGCCAGCAGCGCGACAGGAGGAAACACCATATATTTT; CDR3: CASSATGGNTIYF
J: TRBJ2-3; D: TRBD2; size: .; V: TRBV5-5; DNA: TGTGCCAGCTTCTGGACTAGCGGGGGGACCTACACGCAGTATTTT; CDR3: CASFWTSGGTYTQYF
J: TRBJ1-4; D: TRBD1; size: .; V: TRBV27; DNA: TGTGCCAGCAGTTTACTAGGACAGGGAAATGAAAAACTGTTTTTT; CDR3: CASSLLGQGNEKLFF
J: TRBJ1-1; D: TRBD1; size: .; V: TRBV5-1; DNA: TGCGCCAGCAGCTTGGGCCCGACAGGGGAAGCTTTCTTT; CDR3: CASSLGPTGEAFF
J: TRBJ2-7; D: TRBD1; size: .; V: TRBV9; DNA: TGTGCCAGCAGCGCCGGGACAGGGGGATATTACGAGCAGTACTTC; CDR3: CASSAGTGGYYEQYF
J: TRBJ1-5; D: .; size: .; V: TRBV6-2/TRBV6-3; DNA: TGTGCCAGCAGTACCCCGGGGCAGCCCCAGCATTTT; CDR3: CASSTPGQPQHF
J: TRBJ1-5; D: .; size: .; V: TRBV27; DNA: TGTGCCAGCAGTACGAGAAGAGATAGCAATCAGCCCCAGCATTTT; CDR3: CASSTRRDSNQPQHF
J: TRBJ2-5; D: TRBD2; size: .; V: TRBV2; DNA: TGTGCCAGCAGTCGGACTAGCAGGCTTGAGACCCAGTACTTC; CDR3: CASSRTSRLETQYF
J: TRBJ1-1; D: .; size: .; V: TRBV6-5; DNA: TGTGCCAGCAGGCTTAGAGAGGGGGTAAGCACTGAAGCTTTCTTT; CDR3: CASRLREGVSTEAFF